This TCR beta chain was retrieved from a study of blood T cell repertoires in COVID-19. Study-level information: PBMCs, B-cell-depleted T cells, or T cells provided the cDNA or gDNA that made up the material.

Original processing notes: Estimation of nucleated cell counts was performed using reference gene primer amplification. Method: immunoSEQ multiplex PCR; TCRdb's copy keeps in-frame clones and lacks some. The V and J calls and clone size come from that table; D and trimming were worked out from the DNA. The repertoire holds around 250,000 clones, with about 87% as singletons. Trimming at V came to 3 bases and at J to 2 bases, leaving 7 bases not matched to a gene. Germline V gene data show CDR1 as SGHTA and CDR2 as FQGNSA. The CDR3 is 15 residues long. Recruits, aged roughly 18 to 100 years, lived in some 25 US areas. Cohort 3 donors were reported recovered after two negative PCRs, clearance, or symptom resolution.

What was sequenced was PBMCs or T cells enriched from blood (not recorded which). The sequence was collected from a woman between 45 and 60 years old who had recovered from COVID-19. V is TRBV7-2 and J is TRBJ2-7; 7 bases map to TRBD1. Here the CDR3 reads CASSFDRDGTYEQYF. CDR3 coding DNA: TGTGCCAGCAGCTTTGACAGGGATGGGACCTACGAGCAGTACTTC.